Below, one T cell receptor beta chain is given with its context. Its recognized antigen is unknown. No much larger clone is present one base from it, and per-base qualities are unavailable. This sample stems from a study of blood T cell repertoires in COVID-19 (TCRdb year 2020). With regard to the full study: Samples from collaborators originated in the United States, Italy and Spain and spanned both the acute and convalescent phases of COVID-19. The prospective study material was composed of cDNA or gDNA derived from T cells, B-cell-depleted T cells, or PBMCs. Deeply sampled blood TCRbeta repertoires from subjects exposed to, actively infected with, or recovered from COVID-19 were included in the dataset. The repertoires were released in a freely available public database meant as a resource for research on the immune response to SARS-CoV-2. The samples were drawn from two sources: the first 160 participants of the ongoing ImmuneRACE study, and 1,000 to 1,500 subjects contributed by 6 global collaborators. The sample metadata nearly always contained a de-identified subject ID, COVID-19 status, age in years and sex. HLA class I and class II types, where available, came from metadata supplied by the sample provider rather than from assay-based typing. What the work shows at the level of the full study, not this receptor alone: The amount of clinical and demographic metadata varied by source and participant and was provided uncurated.

Trimming costs V 5 bases and J 4 bases, and their ends lie 18 bases apart. CDR1 and CDR2 (SGHTA, FQGNSA) derive from the germline V gene. From the cysteine through the phenylalanine, the CDR3 covers 16 amino acids. This entry keeps only the CDR3 DNA: 48 bases, framed from base 1. TCRbeta CDR3 regions were amplified from genomic DNA by means of the immunoSEQ Assay, a bias-controlled multiplex PCR. The published analysis was carried out like this. Nucleated cell counts per sample were estimated from amplification of reference gene primers within the assay. To quantify the absolute abundance of each unique TCRbeta CDR3 rearrangement, sequence reads were collapsed and filtered. Productive Simpson clonality was computed per sample as the square root of Simpson's diversity index over productive rearrangements. Drawn from immuneACCESS, this table holds only the in-frame rearrangements with V and J called that TCRdb kept. Clones are partly lost; checked studies trace under half to an unresolved V gene and leave the rest unexplained. For V, J and clone size, that table is used; D and trimming come from the DNA. In all, the sample holds about 51,000 clones, and more than 85% of those were seen once. The top ten clones comprise 2.5% to 3.5% of the sample.

Whole blood was collected in K2EDTA tubes by collaborating institutions according to the institutions' own protocols. For TCRbeta analysis, collaborator samples were shipped as frozen whole blood, as isolated PBMCs, or as DNA extracted from either sample type. The receptor chain draws on TRBV7-2 and TRBJ1-3, with the D gene call left open. Sample: peripheral blood. This sequence originates from a man aged 50 to 59 with acute or convalescent COVID-19. The CDR3 in this case is CASSLGRTGTGNTIYF. Read as DNA, the sequence is TGTGCCAGCAGCCTCGGTAGGACGGGAACAGGAAACACCATATATTTT.